The T cell receptor (beta chain) described here comes from a study of CD8 T cells in Susac syndrome. Background on the study: Within the group of sequenced Susac syndrome patients, five or six had active disease and 8 or 9 were in remission. At blood draw, Susac syndrome patients were therapy-naive, on corticosteroids, or on intravenous immunoglobulin alone.

Random hexamers were used to reverse transcribe an amount of roughly 0.5 to 1 ug RNA. TCRdb itself ran the immunoSEQ multiplex PCR reads through MiXCR, one entry per CDR3 protein. The sample carries about 130,000 distinct CDR3 sequences, more than 90% recorded once. The sequencing sample was made of CD8+ T cells from PBMCs. The clonotype was recovered from a human donor with Susac syndrome.

CDR3 in DNA: TGTGCCAGCACCCTACGAGACAGGGGGTTGGAGACCCAGTACTTC. Amino acids: CASTLRDRGLETQYF. The chain combines TRBV12-3 or TRBV12-4 with TRBJ2-5, with 9 nucleotides matching TRBD1. V lost 7 bases and J lost 5; bases outside the gene matches: 11. This CDR3 comprises 15 residues.